These 11 T cell receptor beta chains came from one sample sequenced in a study of human T cells and chemical hapten exposure. Documented time point: patch test 1, 2 weeks after DPC sensitization. The treatment is: therapeutic diphenylcyclopropenone sensitization with weekly scalp DPC. TCRdb analysed the RACE reads with MiXCR anew, one entry per CDR3 protein. Seen here are some 340,000 distinct CDR3 sequences, about 7% observed once, and the top ten hold around 8.2%. Sequences were derived from whole blood, sampled in connection with sensitization to the hapten diphenylcyclopropenone (DPC). Receptors originate from a woman aged 18-29 years with alopecia areata. Some clones in this sample may be carry-over from other donors' samples.

The chain is built from TRBV12-3 or TRBV12-4 and TRBJ1-2, with 8 bases that match TRBD1. CDR3 length: 15 residues. Losses at the gene ends were 2 bases for V and 7 bases for J; bases not matched to a gene: 9. The CDR3 DNA sequence: TGTGCCAGCAGTTTATCGACAGGGGAGACGTTTGGCTACACCTTC. Its translation: CASSLSTGETFGYTF.

This clonotype was observed a handful of times. The chain couples TRBV6-2 or TRBV6-3 to TRBJ2-6; 7 bases align to TRBD1. The CDR3 has 17 residues. The J segment lost 4 bases and the V segment lost 2 bases, leaving 8 bases of the junction unmatched. Germline CDR1 reads MNHEY; CDR2 reads SVGEGT. The CDR3 coding sequence is TGTGCCAGCAGTTACCCCGATACAGGGGTGGGGGCCAACGTCCTGACTTTC. It yields the protein CASSYPDTGVGANVLTF.

This chain connects TRBV6-2 or TRBV6-3 to TRBJ2-5, with D unclear. Germline assignment: CDR1 MNHEY and CDR2 SVGEGT. V dropped 6 bases and J dropped 5 bases, with 7 bases sitting between them. CDR3 length equals 11 residues. CDR3 protein: CASRGMETQYF. CDR3 DNA sequence: TGTGCCAGCAGGGGTATGGAGACCCAGTACTTC.

The chain uses TRBV6-1 and TRBJ2-7; possibly TRBD1 for D (5 bases). Germline V gene lookup returns CDR1 MNHNS and CDR2 SASEGT. CDR3 length: 15 amino acids. V shed 0 bases and J shed 0 bases, with 9 bases lying between them. DNA of the CDR3: TGTGCCAGCAGTGAAGCCTGGGGCGGCTCCTACGAGCAGTACTTC. It yields the protein CASSEAWGGSYEQYF.

In this sample, this clonotype turned up many times. The rearrangement links TRBV6-2 or TRBV6-3 to TRBJ1-3; D might be TRBD1 (6 bases). In germline, CDR1 is MNHEY, CDR2 SVGEGT. The V end was cut by 2 bases, the J end by 0 bases, with 11 bases between. The CDR3 loop spans 16 amino acids. The CDR3 DNA reads as TGTGCCAGCAGTTACGGCCCAGGGGACTCTGGAAACACCATATATTTT. The encoded protein is CASSYGPGDSGNTIYF.

This clonotype was counted a few times. The CDR3 DNA is TGTGCCAGCGGAAACAGGGGACGGAACACCGGGGAGCTGTTTTTT. This codes for CASGNRGRNTGELFF. The rearrangement joins TRBV5-4 to TRBJ2-2; the match to TRBD1 covers 7 bases. Germline CDR1 and CDR2: SGHNT and YYREEE (reference sequence). This CDR3 region has 15 residues. V shed 7 bases and J 1 base; nucleotides not matched to a gene: 7.

V gene TRBV25-1 combines with J gene TRBJ2-1; D gene ambiguous. Germline CDR1 and CDR2: MGHDK and SYGVNS. The CDR3 contains 12 residues. Trimming stripped 1 base from V and 8 bases from J, with 6 bases between. The CDR3 here is CASSESSDEQFF. CDR3 DNA sequence: TGTGCCAGCAGTGAATCCAGTGATGAGCAGTTCTTC.

In this sample, this clonotype turned up a few times. The chain combines TRBV7-9 with TRBJ1-1; the D is unclear. There are 13 residues in the CDR3. Germline CDR1 SEHNR, CDR2 FQNEAQ (reference sequence). Trimming took off 5 bases at V and 6 bases at J, with 13 bases between the two ends. CDR3 bases: TGTGCCAGCAGCCCGAGTATTGTCGCTGAAGCTTTCTTT. It translates to CASSPSIVAEAFF. The full variable domain, with the rest looked up from reference TRBV7-9 and TRBJ1-1, is DTGVSQNPRHKITKRGQNVTFRCDPISEHNRLYWYRQTLGQGPEFLTYFQNEAQLEKSRLLSDRFSAERPKGSFSTLEIQRTEQGDSAMYLCASSPSIVAEAFFGQGTRLTVV.

This clonotype was recorded many times. The rearrangement joins TRBV6-2 or TRBV6-3 to TRBJ2-1; D gene uncertain. CDR3 length: 14 amino acids. Trimming removed 4 bases at V and 2 bases at J, with 9 bases between. CDR1 is MNHEY, CDR2 SVGEGT, per germline. CDR3 nucleotides: TGTGCCAGCAGTTCCGACTCCCCCTACAATGAGCAGTTCTTC. This codes for CASSSDSPYNEQFF.

This clonotype appeared a few times. The CDR3 DNA is TGTGCCAGCAGTTCCGCTACGGAGCAGTTCTTC. Amino acids: CASSSATEQFF. The chain employs TRBV6-5 and TRBJ2-1; D gene ambiguous. The V and J ends lost 4 bases and 10 bases respectively, with 8 bases between them. CDR1 and CDR2 from the germline V gene are MNHEY and SVGAGI. CDR3 length: 11 residues.

This clonotype was counted a few times. CDR3 DNA: TGTGCCAGCAGCTTATCCTTTACTAGCGGGGGGAAAGATACGCAGTATTTT. This gives the protein CASSLSFTSGGKDTQYF. J is TRBJ2-3 and V is TRBV5-4, with 12 positions matching TRBD2. CDR3 length: 17 residues. J was trimmed by 5 bases and V by 2 bases; bases with no gene match: 9. The V gene's germline CDR1 is SGHNT and CDR2 YYREEE (reference sequence).